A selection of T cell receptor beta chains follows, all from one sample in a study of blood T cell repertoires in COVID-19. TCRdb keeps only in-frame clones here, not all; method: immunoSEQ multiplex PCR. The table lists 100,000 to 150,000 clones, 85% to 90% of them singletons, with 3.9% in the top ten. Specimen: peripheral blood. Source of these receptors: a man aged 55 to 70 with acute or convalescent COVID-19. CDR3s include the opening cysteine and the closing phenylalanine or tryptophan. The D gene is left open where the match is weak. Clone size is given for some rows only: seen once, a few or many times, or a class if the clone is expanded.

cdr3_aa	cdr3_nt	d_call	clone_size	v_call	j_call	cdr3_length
CASTPGRGGNYGYTF	TGTGCCAGCACCCCTGGGCGGGGCGGGAACTATGGCTACACCTTC	NA	NA	TRBV28	TRBJ1-2	15
CATSDRTAGVNEKLFF	TGTGCCACCAGTGATCGTACTGCAGGGGTGAATGAAAAACTGTTTTTT	NA	NA	TRBV24-1	TRBJ1-4	16
CASSLASMSGELFF	TGCGCCAGCAGCTTGGCCTCTATGTCCGGGGAGCTGTTTTTT	NA	NA	TRBV5-1	TRBJ2-2	14
CASSPPSADTQYF	TGTGCCAGCAGCCCTCCATCAGCAGATACGCAGTATTTT	NA	NA	TRBV11-2	TRBJ2-3	13
CASSYSMTGDTEAFF	TGTGCCAGCAGTTACTCGATGACAGGGGATACTGAAGCTTTCTTT	TRBD1	few	TRBV6-2/TRBV6-3	TRBJ1-1	15
CASSLLPGLAGGPSYEQYF	TGTGCCAGCAGCTTACTTCCGGGACTAGCGGGAGGCCCCTCCTACGAGCAGTACTTC	TRBD2	NA	TRBV7-2	TRBJ2-7	19
CASSVRPGDEQYF	TGTGCCAGCAGCGTGAGACCCGGGGACGAGCAGTACTTC	NA	NA	TRBV9	TRBJ2-7	13
CASSVGQDTGELFF	TGTGCCAGCAGCGTAGGGCAAGACACCGGGGAGCTGTTTTTT	NA	NA	TRBV9	TRBJ2-2	14
CASSLLRQGLGYTF	TGTGCCAGCAGTTTATTAAGACAGGGCCTAGGTTACACCTTC	TRBD1	few	TRBV28	TRBJ1-2	14
CASTLTGTYEQYF	TGTGCCAGCACCCTGACAGGGACCTACGAGCAGTACTTC	TRBD1	NA	TRBV12-3/TRBV12-4	TRBJ2-7	13
CASRRPGQTTDTQYF	TGTGCCAGCAGACGACCGGGACAGACCACAGATACGCAGTATTTT	TRBD1	NA	TRBV7-2	TRBJ2-3	15
CASSLGLAGGSDTQYF	TGTGCCAGCAGCTTAGGACTAGCGGGAGGGTCAGATACGCAGTATTTT	TRBD2	once	TRBV7-2	TRBJ2-3	16
CASRGGADTQYF	TGTGCCAGCAGGGGGGGAGCAGATACGCAGTATTTT	NA	NA	TRBV11-3	TRBJ2-3	12
CASGAAAGEEAFF	TGTGCCAGCGGCGCGGCGGCAGGGGAAGAAGCTTTCTTT	NA	NA	TRBV25-1	TRBJ1-1	13
CASSLSGDREQYF	TGCGCCAGCAGCTTGAGCGGGGATCGGGAGCAGTACTTC	TRBD2	NA	TRBV5-1	TRBJ2-7	13
CASSLPGTGGIYEQYF	TGTGCCAGTAGCCTTCCCGGGACAGGGGGCATTTACGAGCAGTACTTC	TRBD1	NA	TRBV19	TRBJ2-7	16
CATDPGRGRDTQYF	TGTGCCACCGATCCAGGGCGGGGCCGGGATACGCAGTATTTT	NA	once	TRBV24-1	TRBJ2-3	14
CASSRTQNNEQFF	TGTGCCAGTAGTAGAACCCAGAACAATGAGCAGTTCTTC	NA	NA	TRBV19	TRBJ2-1	13
CASSLDDRVNTDTQYF	TGCGCCAGCAGCTTGGATGACCGGGTAAACACAGATACGCAGTATTTT	NA	NA	TRBV5-1	TRBJ2-3	16
CASSPSQGARQPQHF	TGTGCCAGCAGTCCCTCACAGGGGGCTAGGCAGCCCCAGCATTTT	TRBD1	NA	TRBV6-6	TRBJ1-5	15
CASRPASGSYNEQFF	TGTGCCAGCAGACCCGCGAGCGGGTCCTACAATGAGCAGTTCTTC	NA	medium-sized	TRBV28	TRBJ2-1	15
CASSAQGGGTDTQYF	TGTGCCAGCAGTGCACAGGGCGGAGGAACAGATACGCAGTATTTT	NA	NA	TRBV6-4	TRBJ2-3	15
CASSIGPNTGELFF	TGTGCCAGTAGTATAGGGCCTAACACCGGGGAGCTGTTTTTT	NA	NA	TRBV19	TRBJ2-2	14
CASRLAGGYAYNEQFF	TGTGCCAGTAGGCTGGCGGGAGGGTATGCCTACAATGAGCAGTTCTTC	TRBD2	NA	TRBV19	TRBJ2-1	16
CASSWDRGAEKLFF	TGTGCCAGCAGCTGGGACAGGGGAGCTGAAAAACTGTTTTTT	TRBD1	NA	TRBV7-2	TRBJ1-4	14
CASSPQEGAWNEQFF	TGTGCCAGCTCACCTCAGGAGGGGGCATGGAATGAGCAGTTCTTC	NA	NA	TRBV18	TRBJ2-1	15
CASNDRAGNTIYF	TGTGCCAGCAACGACAGGGCTGGAAACACCATATATTTT	TRBD1	NA	TRBV28	TRBJ1-3	13
CASSQGVANQPQHF	TGTGCCAGCAGCCAAGGGGTAGCCAATCAGCCCCAGCATTTT	NA	NA	TRBV7-8	TRBJ1-5	14
CASRSPGVVGNEQFF	TGTGCCAGCAGATCTCCGGGAGTGGTCGGCAATGAGCAGTTCTTC	NA	NA	TRBV28	TRBJ2-1	15
CATSGPIAGGPVETQYF	TGTGCCACCAGCGGCCCGATAGCGGGAGGGCCGGTCGAGACCCAGTACTTC	TRBD2	NA	TRBV15	TRBJ2-5	17
CASIDFDGGTEAFF	TGTGCCAGCATCGATTTCGATGGCGGCACTGAAGCTTTCTTT	NA	NA	TRBV27	TRBJ1-1	14
CASRGLRQGIREQYF	TGTGCCAGCAGAGGGCTTAGGCAGGGCATTCGCGAGCAGTACTTC	NA	NA	TRBV27	TRBJ2-7	15
CASSRDRGLNHEQFF	TGTGCCAGCAGCCGGGACAGGGGGCTGAACCATGAGCAGTTCTTC	TRBD1	NA	TRBV14	TRBJ2-1	15
CSVEIAYNEQFF	TGCAGCGTTGAGATTGCGTACAATGAGCAGTTCTTC	NA	NA	TRBV29-1	TRBJ2-1	12
CATSDSPSSAGNTEAFF	TGTGCCACCAGTGATTCCCCGAGCTCGGCGGGGAACACTGAAGCTTTCTTT	NA	NA	TRBV24-1	TRBJ1-1	17
CASSLGTSGTSEQFF	TGTGCTAGCAGCCTCGGGACTAGCGGGACTAGTGAGCAGTTCTTC	TRBD2	NA	TRBV7-7	TRBJ2-1	15
CASSRTGQLGSEQYF	TGTGCCAGCAGCCGCACGGGACAGCTAGGGAGCGAGCAGTACTTC	TRBD1	NA	TRBV27	TRBJ2-7	15
CASSEARGVLGYTF	TGTGCCAGCAGTGAAGCGCGGGGGGTACTCGGCTACACCTTC	NA	once	TRBV6-1	TRBJ1-2	14
CASSLAGLAYNEQFF	TGTGCCAGCAGCTTAGCGGGACTAGCCTACAATGAGCAGTTCTTC	TRBD2	NA	TRBV7-9	TRBJ2-1	15
CSGEQANTEAFF	TGCAGCGGGGAACAGGCGAACACTGAAGCTTTCTTT	NA	NA	TRBV29-1	TRBJ1-1	12
CAISDRGYEQYF	TGTGCCATCAGTGATAGGGGTTACGAGCAGTACTTC	NA	NA	TRBV10-3	TRBJ2-7	12
CASSLYPGDYEKLFF	TGTGCCAGCAGCTTATATCCAGGGGATTACGAAAAACTGTTTTTT	NA	few	TRBV7-2	TRBJ1-4	15
CASSLYAGGINEQFF	TGTGCCAGCAGTTTATACGCGGGAGGGATCAATGAGCAGTTCTTC	TRBD2	NA	TRBV27	TRBJ2-1	15
CATSRDGQGVHEQYF	TGTGCCACCAGCAGAGATGGACAGGGCGTGCACGAGCAGTACTTC	TRBD1	NA	TRBV15	TRBJ2-7	15
CASSVDREGNQPQHF	TGTGCCAGCAGCGTCGACAGGGAGGGCAATCAGCCCCAGCATTTT	TRBD1	NA	TRBV27	TRBJ1-5	15
CASSLWTSGAHASTDTQYF	TGTGCCAGCTCACTTTGGACTAGCGGAGCTCACGCTAGCACAGATACGCAGTATTTT	TRBD2	NA	TRBV18	TRBJ2-3	19
CASSFWASRDTQYF	TGTGCCAGCAGCTTCTGGGCGTCGCGCGATACGCAGTATTTT	NA	NA	TRBV7-2	TRBJ2-3	14
CASSLDRATNEKLFF	TGTGCCAGCAGCTTGGACAGGGCAACTAATGAAAAACTGTTTTTT	TRBD1	NA	TRBV7-2	TRBJ1-4	15
CASSPQTSGEYNEQFF	TGCGCCAGCAGCCCCCAGACTAGCGGAGAGTACAATGAGCAGTTCTTC	TRBD2	few	TRBV4-3	TRBJ2-1	16
CASSPLAGTNTGELFF	TGTGCCAGCTCACCATTGGCGGGGACGAACACCGGGGAGCTGTTTTTT	NA	NA	TRBV18	TRBJ2-2	16
CGMQQGIGGELFF	TGTGGCATGCAGCAGGGAATAGGCGGGGAGCTGTTTTTT	NA	NA	TRBV5-4	TRBJ2-2	13
CASSHGTGGKNEQFF	TGTGCCAGCAGCCACGGGACAGGGGGCAAGAATGAGCAGTTCTTC	TRBD1	NA	TRBV7-2	TRBJ2-1	15
CASTTHYEQYF	TGTGCCAGCACTACTCACTACGAGCAGTACTTC	NA	once	TRBV28	TRBJ2-7	11
CASSRGGGADTQYF	TGTGCCAGCAGTAGGGGTGGGGGCGCAGATACGCAGTATTTT	NA	NA	TRBV2	TRBJ2-3	14
CASSLGQGANEQFF	TGTGCCAGCAGCTTAGGTCAGGGGGCAAATGAGCAGTTCTTC	TRBD1	NA	TRBV11-2	TRBJ2-1	14
CASSLAGTGGVEQFF	TGTGCCAGCAGCTTGGCGGGGACAGGGGGCGTTGAGCAGTTCTTC	TRBD1	NA	TRBV5-5	TRBJ2-1	15
CASSQLLAGVYNEQFF	TGTGCCAGCAGTCAACTACTAGCGGGGGTCTACAATGAGCAGTTCTTC	TRBD2	NA	TRBV6-2/TRBV6-3	TRBJ2-1	16